The 9 T cell receptor beta chains reported below all come from one sample, sequenced in a study of blood T cell repertoires in COVID-19. The protocol was immunoSEQ multiplex PCR, while the TCRdb copy is restricted to in-frame clones and leaves out a portion. The repertoire holds a few hundred thousand clones, with roughly 87% as singletons. Source material: PBMCs or T cells enriched from blood (not recorded which). These receptors originate from a man younger than 30 with acute COVID-19.

The genes are TRBV12-2 and TRBJ2-1; TRBD2 is the table's D call and was not checked against the DNA. TRBV12-2 is assigned pseudogene status. This CDR3 is built from 17 residues. CDR3 in DNA: TGTGCAAGTCGCTTCGGAAAGCGGGAGAGCTCCTACAATGAGCAGTTCTTC. This gives the protein CASRFGKRESSYNEQFF.

The chain has TRBV28 and TRBJ2-2; D unclear. The V gene's germline CDR1 is MDHEN and CDR2 SYDVKM. This CDR3 is built from 13 residues. V was shortened by 6 bases and J by 5 bases, with 10 bases between the two germline ends. The CDR3 reads CASSPRWTGELFF. The CDR3 DNA sequence: TGTGCCAGCAGCCCCAGATGGACCGGGGAGCTGTTTTTT.

The chain uses TRBV19 and TRBJ2-2, with 8 bases matching TRBD1. The CDR3 is 14 residues long. J lost 6 bases, V lost 6 bases, and 6 bases had no gene match. Per the germline V gene, CDR1 is LNHDA and CDR2 is SQIVND (reference sequence). The CDR3 sequence: CASRDRVYAGELFF. The CDR3 nucleotides read TGTGCCAGTAGGGACAGGGTGTATGCCGGGGAGCTGTTTTTT.

The rearrangement uses TRBV27 and TRBJ2-1; 9 nucleotides align to TRBD1. V trimming: 3 bases; J trimming: 6 bases; junction bases outside the gene matches: 6. Germline V gives CDR1 MNHEY, CDR2 SMNVEV (reference sequence). The CDR3 is 15 residues long. The CDR3 coding sequence is TGTGCCAGCAGTTTCTTAGACAGGGGGTTCAATGAGCAGTTCTTC. Amino acid sequence: CASSFLDRGFNEQFF.

This chain joins TRBV10-3 and TRBJ2-7; D is ambiguous. Germline-derived CDR1 and CDR2 are ENHRY and SYGVKD. Between the trimmed V and J ends, which lost 3 bases and 0 bases, there was a span of 6 bases. This CDR3 has 13 amino acids. CDR3 protein: CAISDNYSYEQYF. The CDR3 bases are TGTGCCATCAGTGATAACTACTCCTACGAGCAGTACTTC.

This clone is a singleton in its sample. The chain combines TRBV2 with TRBJ1-1, with D possibly matching TRBD1 (6 bases). CDR1 is SNHLY and CDR2 is FYNNEI in the germline V gene. Trimming removed 6 bases at V and 4 bases at J, with 18 bases between. The CDR3 totals 15 residues. The CDR3 is CASSREQGPSTEAFF. For the CDR3, the DNA is TGTGCCAGCAGCCGGGAACAGGGCCCCAGCACTGAAGCTTTCTTT.

The chain recombines TRBV20-1 with TRBJ2-1, with TRBD2 matching over 9 bases. Germline V gene sequence: CDR1 DFQATT, CDR2 SNEGSKA (reference sequence). The J segment lost 9 bases and the V segment lost 3 bases, leaving 9 bases of the junction unmatched. The CDR3 consists of 14 residues. The CDR3 region has the DNA TGCAGTGCTAGTCTTAGCGGGAGTGGCGGTGAGCAGTTCTTC. Protein sequence: CSASLSGSGGEQFF.

This clone was found a few times. The genes are TRBV4-2 and TRBJ2-7, with 10 bases that match TRBD2. Germline V CDR1 and CDR2: LGHNA, YNFKEQ. The CDR3 is 15 residues long. V shed 4 bases, J shed 2 bases, and the junction held 5 bases outside the gene matches. The CDR3 loop reads CASSREREGPYEQYF. CDR3 nucleotides: TGTGCCAGCAGCCGAGAGCGGGAGGGCCCCTACGAGCAGTACTTC.

This rearrangement joins TRBV27 to TRBJ2-7, with 7 bases lining up with TRBD2. CDR1 is MNHEY, CDR2 SMNVEV, per germline (reference sequence). CDR3 length: 14 amino acids. V shed 8 bases and J 2 bases; nucleotides not matched to a gene: 9. Here the CDR3 reads CASQRGGGPYEQYF. The DNA for the CDR3 is TGTGCCAGCCAAAGGGGCGGGGGACCCTACGAGCAGTACTTC.